This T cell receptor beta chain was obtained from a study of OX40 agonist ivuxolimab in advanced cancers. About the study: Patients were given ivuxolimab, an antibody that agonizes OX40 (CD134).

The ends were cut back, 6 bases at V and 9 bases at J, with 15 bases in the middle. The CDR3 spans 13 residues. Germline-derived CDR1 and CDR2 are SGHTA and FQGNSA. Study results and limitations: Both blood CD4+ and CD8+ T cells showed clonal growth by week 6 at 0.1 to 3.0 mg/kg. Researchers report that CD8+ T cells had, on average, more expanded clones than CD4+.

Regarding this clone: Its antigen remains unidentified.

Sequenced by immunoSEQ multiplex PCR; TCRdb stores in-frame clones only, minus some. The sample lists some 110,000 clones, 85% to 95% seen once, with around 0.84% in the top ten. This sequence was found in an adult with an advanced solid tumor such as melanoma, head and neck, liver or kidney cancer. The material was CD4+ or CD8+ T cells sorted from blood, obtained in a trial of the OX40 agonist ivuxolimab. This chain uses TRBV7-2 with TRBJ1-5; weak D call: TRBD1 (6 bases). Here the CDR3 DNA reads TGTGCCAGCAGTCAAGAGGGGGGCAGGCCCCAGCATTTT. This codes for CASSQEGGRPQHF.